The 20 T cell receptor beta chains given below trace back to one sample, sequenced in a study of T cell repertoires in cytomegalovirus infection. One entry per CDR3 protein results from TCRdb running MiXCR on the reads. The table shows roughly 500,000 distinct CDR3 sequences, with approximately 40% occurring only once. For these receptors, no antigen is known. The sample consisted of cultured PBMCs, taken from culture after CMV antigen stimulation. All receptors come from a human donor in good health (CMV status not recorded). Some clones in this sample may be carry-over from other donors' samples.

The V gene is TRBV12-3 or TRBV12-4, the J gene TRBJ2-2; maybe TRBD1 (6 bases). V lost 4 bases and J 5 bases, leaving 17 bases between the germline ends. The CDR3 covers 16 residues. CDR3 DNA sequence: TGTGCCAGCAGTTATGGCACAGGGTTATTGACCGGGGAGCTGTTTTTT. Its protein product is CASSYGTGLLTGELFF.

Only one count was recorded for this clonotype. The rearrangement uses TRBV7-6 and TRBJ2-7; 10 bases align to TRBD1. CDR1 is SGHVS and CDR2 is FNYEAQ in the germline V gene. The V and J ends lost 5 bases and 1 base, in that order; junction bases with no gene match: 2. This CDR3 is built from 14 residues. In nucleotides, the CDR3 is TGTGCCAGCAGCGAGGGACAGGGGTCCTACGAGCAGTACTTC. This gives the protein CASSEGQGSYEQYF.

This rearrangement joins TRBV7-6 to TRBJ2-2; no firm D call. Trimming removed 1 base from V and 4 bases from J, with 7 bases in between. The CDR3 length is 14 residues. Germline V gene data show CDR1 as SGHVS and CDR2 as FNYEAQ. The CDR3 nucleotides read TGTGCCAGCAGCTTAGGTGCGCCCACCGGGGAGCTGTTTTTT. The encoded protein is CASSLGAPTGELFF.

This clonotype came up a few times. The DNA of the CDR3 is TGCAGTGCTGGTGACGGACTAGCGGGGGCAGATACGCAGTATTTT. Its protein product is CSAGDGLAGADTQYF. This chain uses TRBV20-1 with TRBJ2-3, with TRBD2 matching 13 bases. There are 15 residues in the CDR3. CDR1 DFQATT and CDR2 SNEGSKA come from the germline V gene (reference sequence). Trimming cost V 5 bases and J 4 bases; bases outside gene matches: 6.

The sample holds a few counts of this clonotype. The chain couples TRBV7-2 to TRBJ2-7; D not certain. V gave up 3 bases and J gave up 3 bases, with 6 bases separating them. Germline assignment: CDR1 SGHTA and CDR2 FQGNSA. There are 12 residues in the CDR3. CDR3 loop: CASSFPGYEQYF. CDR3 coding DNA: TGTGCCAGCAGCTTCCCTGGCTACGAGCAGTACTTC. Filled out from reference TRBV7-2 and TRBJ2-7, the complete variable domain reads GAGVSQSPSNKVTEKGKDVELRCDPISGHTALYWYRQSLGQGLEFLIYFQGNSAPDKSGLPSDRFSAERTGGSVSTLTIQRTQQEDSAVYLCASSFPGYEQYFGPGTRLTVT.

The rearrangement joins TRBV3-1 to TRBJ1-5; D gene ambiguous. The CDR3 totals 12 residues. Trimming removed 3 bases from V and 11 bases from J, with 11 bases in between. Germline lookup yields CDR1 LGHDT and CDR2 YNNKEL (reference sequence). CDR3: CASSQGRGTQHF. CDR3 DNA sequence: TGTGCCAGCAGCCAGGGCCGCGGGACCCAGCATTTT.

V usage is TRBV4-1 and J usage is TRBJ1-3; D remains ambiguous. Germline-derived CDR1 and CDR2 are MGHRA and YSYEKL. With 1 base removed from V and 0 bases from J, the gap between germline ends came to 7 bases. The CDR3 is 15 amino acids. The CDR3 sequence: CASSQGTDSGNTIYF. The DNA for the CDR3 is TGCGCCAGCAGCCAAGGGACGGACTCTGGAAACACCATATATTTT.

The chain has TRBV7-2 and TRBJ2-3, with D uncertain. CDR1 and CDR2 from the germline V gene are SGHTA and FQGNSA. This CDR3 has 14 amino acids. Trimming shortened V by 4 bases and J by 6 bases, and 14 bases separated the two germline ends. Written as DNA, the CDR3 is TGTGCCAGCAGCTCAAACACAAGAGGCGATACGCAGTATTTT. It is translated as CASSSNTRGDTQYF. The full variable domain, with the rest looked up from reference TRBV7-2 and TRBJ2-3, is GAGVSQSPSNKVTEKGKDVELRCDPISGHTALYWYRQSLGQGLEFLIYFQGNSAPDKSGLPSDRFSAERTGGSVSTLTIQRTQQEDSAVYLCASSSNTRGDTQYFGPGTRLTVL.

This chain links TRBV11-2 with TRBJ2-1; 9 nucleotides match TRBD2. Trimming took 3 bases from V and 4 from J; bases not matched to a gene: 4. This CDR3 is 15 amino acids long. The germline gives CDR1 SGHAT, CDR2 FQNNGV. For the CDR3, the DNA is TGTGCCAGCAGCTTTGTAGCGGGAGAATACAATGAGCAGTTCTTC. It codes for CASSFVAGEYNEQFF. Combining the CDR3 with reference TRBV11-2 and TRBJ2-1 gives the whole variable domain EAGVAQSPRYKIIEKRQSVAFWCNPISGHATLYWYQQILGQGPKLLIQFQNNGVVDDSQLPKDRFSAERLKGVDSTLKIQPAKLEDSAVYLCASSFVAGEYNEQFFGPGTRLTVL.

This clonotype was observed many times. The CDR3 loop is CASSLVSGGSIIPETQYF. The CDR3 DNA reads TGTGCCAGCAGCTTAGTTTCAGGAGGCTCTATCATTCCGGAGACCCAGTACTTC. The genes are TRBV7-8 and TRBJ2-5; TRBD2 might be the D (5 bases). V lost 1 base, J lost 5 bases, and 23 bases lay in between. From germline, CDR1 is SGHVS and CDR2 FQNEAQ. CDR3 length: 18 residues.

The V call is TRBV6-8, the J call TRBJ2-7, with 14 nucleotides matching TRBD2. Germline V gene lookup returns CDR1 MNHGY and CDR2 SAAAGT. This CDR3 is 19 amino acids long. V shed 0 bases, J shed 0 bases, and the junction held 7 bases outside the gene matches. CDR3 coding DNA: TGTGCCAGCAGTTACTCCGTCGGGACTAGCGGGGGAAGCTCCTACGAGCAGTACTTC. This translates into CASSYSVGTSGGSSYEQYF.

The chain's CDR3 is CASSPRTSGRTFSYEQYF. The CDR3 DNA follows: TGTGCCAGCAGCCCCCGAACTAGCGGGAGGACTTTCTCCTACGAGCAGTACTTC. This rearrangement joins TRBV7-2 to TRBJ2-7; 12 bases are a match to TRBD2. The CDR3 totals 18 residues. V shed 5 bases and J 0 bases; nucleotides not matched to a gene: 11. Germline CDR1 SGHTA, CDR2 FQGNSA.

The chain couples TRBV7-9 to TRBJ1-5; no definite D call. V was shortened by 0 bases and J by 8 bases, with 17 bases between the two germline ends. The CDR3 runs to 16 residues. The germline V gene has CDR1 SEHNR and CDR2 FQNEAQ (reference sequence). In nucleotides, the CDR3 is TGTGCCAGCAGCTTAGCGCTACGGAGTAGCGGGGAGCCCCAGCATTTT. This gives the protein CASSLALRSSGEPQHF.

This clonotype came up many times. This chain links TRBV7-2 with TRBJ2-1, with TRBD2 matching over 15 bases. V shed 1 base, J shed 5 bases, and the junction held 3 bases outside the gene matches. From germline, CDR1 is SGHTA and CDR2 FQGNSA. CDR3 size: 17 residues. In DNA form, the CDR3 reads TGTGCCAGCAGCTTAGACAGGACTAGCGGGGGGGACAATGAGCAGTTCTTC. This codes for CASSLDRTSGGDNEQFF.

This chain joins TRBV4-1 and TRBJ2-5; no firm D call. Between the trimmed V and J ends, which lost 2 bases and 1 base, there was a span of 14 bases. CDR1 and CDR2 (germline): MGHRA, YSYEKL. The CDR3 contains 16 residues. This CDR3 reads CASSQLNLGFQETQYF. DNA for the CDR3: TGCGCCAGCAGCCAATTAAACCTAGGATTCCAAGAGACCCAGTACTTC.

The CDR3 bases are TGTGCCAGCAGTCGGGATAGATGGAACACCGGGGAGCTGTTTTTT. Amino acids: CASSRDRWNTGELFF. The V and J genes are TRBV6-1 and TRBJ2-2, with D possibly TRBD2 on 5 matching bases. The CDR3 is 15 amino acids. The germline V and J ends were trimmed by 5 bases and 1 base, with 11 bases remaining between them. Looked up from germline, CDR1 is MNHNS and CDR2 is SASEGT.

The V call is TRBV27, the J call TRBJ1-5; a weak D match, TRBD1 (5 bases). Germline V gene lookup returns CDR1 MNHEY and CDR2 SMNVEV (reference sequence). Trimming stripped 0 bases from V and 0 bases from J, with 12 bases between. The CDR3 runs to 17 residues. CDR3 nucleotide sequence: TGTGCCAGCAGTTTATCGTGGGGGACCCATAGCAATCAGCCCCAGCATTTT. Protein: CASSLSWGTHSNQPQHF.

The V gene is TRBV7-2, the J gene TRBJ1-6; D not certain. The V gene's germline CDR1 is SGHTA and CDR2 FQGNSA. The CDR3 has 13 residues. Trimming removed 3 bases at V and 9 bases at J, with 9 bases between. DNA for the CDR3: TGTGCCAGCAGCTTTGATTGGGGTTCACCCCTCCACTTT. Translation: CASSFDWGSPLHF.

In its sample, this clonotype was seen once. V gene TRBV27 combines with J gene TRBJ1-1, with D tentatively TRBD1 (6 bases). V was cut by 6 bases and J by 3 bases, with 17 bases left in between. The V gene's germline CDR1 is MNHEY and CDR2 SMNVEV (reference sequence). CDR3 length: 15 residues. CDR3 sequence (DNA): TGTGCCAGCAGATTTATGAGAGGGGGGTACACTGAAGCTTTCTTT. Protein: CASRFMRGGYTEAFF.

The gene calls are TRBV7-9 and TRBJ1-5, with D hard to call. CDR1 and CDR2 from the germline V gene are SEHNR and FQNEAQ (reference sequence). The CDR3 spans 15 residues. The V gene lost 5 bases and the J gene lost 0 bases, with 11 bases spanning the gap. Written as DNA, the CDR3 is TGTGCCAGCAGCCCCCCGACGGGTAGCAATCAGCCCCAGCATTTT. Translation: CASSPPTGSNQPQHF.